What follows are 8 T cell receptor beta chains derived from one specimen sequenced in a study of shared clonotypes between healthy human individuals. TCRdb keeps only in-frame clones here, not all; method: immunoSEQ multiplex PCR. This sample carries some 500,000 clones, 70% to 85% of them seen once, and the ten largest clones take 9.5% to 15%. Sequenced sample: PBMCs. These receptors were obtained from a woman between 40 and 55 years old in good health. Some clones in this sample may be carry-over from other donors' samples.

The gene calls are TRBV12-5 and TRBJ2-2, with D maybe TRBD2 (5 bases). CDR1 and CDR2 from the germline V gene are LGHNT and FRNRAP. Deletions cut 5 bases from V and 1 base from J, with 5 bases between. This CDR3 has 13 amino acids. CDR3 region: CASGRGNTGELFF. For the CDR3, the DNA is TGTGCTAGTGGTCGGGGGAACACCGGGGAGCTGTTTTTT.

This clone was detected only a few times. Other DNA sequences in this sample translate to the same CDR3. This chain links TRBV30 with TRBJ1-1, with D perhaps TRBD1 (5 bases). V shed 0 bases and J shed 4 bases, with 9 bases lying between them. Per germline, CDR1 GTSNPN and CDR2 SVGIG (reference sequence). The CDR3 totals 13 residues. CDR3: CAWSVGVGTEAFF. CDR3 in DNA: TGTGCCTGGAGTGTAGGGGTAGGCACTGAAGCTTTCTTT.

This clone showed up many times. Distinct nucleotide sequences in the sample also encode this CDR3. The chain employs TRBV18 and TRBJ2-7; D may correspond to TRBD1 or TRBD2 (5 bases each). V shed 3 bases and J shed 7 bases, with 16 bases lying between them. Germline CDR1 KGHSH, CDR2 LQKENI. The CDR3 covers 14 residues. Here the CDR3 reads CASSPPRDDREQYF. CDR3 bases: TGTGCCAGCTCACCTCCTCGGGACGATCGGGAGCAGTACTTC.

The rearrangement joins TRBV4-2 to TRBJ1-1; D unclear. Germline values: CDR1 LGHNA, CDR2 YNFKEQ. CDR3 length equals 14 residues. Trimming shortened V by 1 base and J by 3 bases, and 9 bases separated the two germline ends. The CDR3 spells CASSQGRSDTEAFF. The CDR3 nucleotides read TGTGCCAGCAGCCAAGGGCGGTCGGACACTGAAGCTTTCTTT.

In this sample, this clone turned up a few times. This rearrangement joins TRBV4-1 to TRBJ1-1; a weak D match, TRBD1 (5 bases). The CDR3 loop spans 14 amino acids. CDR1 is MGHRA, CDR2 YSYEKL, per germline. Trimming pared 4 bases from V and 6 bases from J, leaving 15 bases between. The CDR3 spells CASSPILRGAEAFF. CDR3 sequence (DNA): TGCGCCAGCAGCCCCATACTGCGGGGGGCTGAAGCTTTCTTT.

V and J are TRBV30 and TRBJ1-3, with 7 bases that match TRBD1. This CDR3 comprises 15 residues. J lost 4 bases, V lost 1 base, and 7 bases had no gene match. Germline lookup yields CDR1 GTSNPN and CDR2 SVGIG (reference sequence). The CDR3 loop reads CAWSEEGAIGNTIYF. The DNA for the CDR3 is TGTGCCTGGAGTGAAGAGGGGGCAATCGGAAACACCATATATTTT.

This chain uses TRBV2 with TRBJ2-7; TRBD2 matches 8 bases. Germline V gene data show CDR1 as SNHLY and CDR2 as FYNNEI. Unmatched junction bases numbered 6, after V lost 7 bases and J lost 4 bases. The CDR3 extends over 13 amino acids. The CDR3 DNA reads as TGTGCCAGCAAGCGGGAGTCTGGTTACGAGCAGTACTTC. Its translation is CASKRESGYEQYF.

The chain recombines TRBV12-5 with TRBJ2-3; 10 bases are a match to TRBD2. Trimming at V came to 1 base and at J to 3 bases, leaving 4 bases not matched to a gene. The CDR3 spans 16 residues. The germline CDR1 and CDR2 sequences are LGHNT and FRNRAP. CDR3 loop: CASGLAGLAWTDTQYF. The CDR3 nucleotides are TGTGCTAGTGGTTTGGCGGGACTAGCGTGGACAGATACGCAGTATTTT.